This entry lists 2 T cell receptor beta chains sequenced from one sample in a study of shared clonotypes between healthy human individuals. TCRdb's table, derived via immunoSEQ multiplex PCR, lists solely in-frame clones and lacks some. This sample carries about 1.5 million clones, around 97% of them seen once, and the ten largest clones take 0.95% to 1.5%. The sample was naive CD4+ T cells sorted from blood. This sample's subset: CD45RA+ positively selected. These receptors were collected from a man under 40 in good health.

The chain carries TRBV18 and TRBJ2-7; no definite D call. Germline CDR1 reads KGHSH; CDR2 reads LQKENI. This CDR3 region has 14 residues. V lost 0 bases and J 7 bases, leaving 13 bases between the germline ends. CDR3 sequence reads: CASSPPNFSVEQYF. The CDR3 DNA sequence: TGTGCCAGCTCACCACCGAACTTTAGTGTTGAGCAGTACTTC.

The rearrangement links TRBV7-9 to TRBJ2-2; 13 bases match TRBD2. Per germline, CDR1 SEHNR and CDR2 FQNEAQ (reference sequence). Trimming cost V 5 bases and J 3 bases; bases outside gene matches: 9. The CDR3 covers 18 residues. CDR3 in DNA: TGTGCCAGCAGCCGCGGACTAGCGGGAGTAGATGACACCGGGGAGCTGTTTTTT. As protein: CASSRGLAGVDDTGELFF.